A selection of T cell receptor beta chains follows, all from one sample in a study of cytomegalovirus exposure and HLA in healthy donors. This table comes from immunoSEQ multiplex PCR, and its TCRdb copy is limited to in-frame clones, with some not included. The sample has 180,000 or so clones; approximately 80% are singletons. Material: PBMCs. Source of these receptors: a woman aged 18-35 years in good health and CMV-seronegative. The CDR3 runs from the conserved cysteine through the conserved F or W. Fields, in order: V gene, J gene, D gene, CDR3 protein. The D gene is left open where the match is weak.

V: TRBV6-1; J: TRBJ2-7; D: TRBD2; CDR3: CASSERGTSGSYGQYF
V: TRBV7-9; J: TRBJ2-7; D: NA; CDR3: CASSPEREQYF
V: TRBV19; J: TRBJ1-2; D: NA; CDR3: CASGEDGYTF
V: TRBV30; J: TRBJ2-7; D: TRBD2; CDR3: CASTGTRRNEQYF
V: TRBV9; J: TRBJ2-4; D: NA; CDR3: CASSDPFRRNIQYF
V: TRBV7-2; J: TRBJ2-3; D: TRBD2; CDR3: CASSLALASGEQYF
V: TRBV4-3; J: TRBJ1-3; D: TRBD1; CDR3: CASSQVWGGTGARSGNTIYF
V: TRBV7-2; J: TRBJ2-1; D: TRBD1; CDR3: CASSPHGTGGNEQFF
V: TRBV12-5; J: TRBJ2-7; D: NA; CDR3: CASGLWLPNPIYYEQYF
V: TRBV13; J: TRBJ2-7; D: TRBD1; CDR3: CASSWRQGDEQYF
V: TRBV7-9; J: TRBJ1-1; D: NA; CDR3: CSSSLANGKAFF
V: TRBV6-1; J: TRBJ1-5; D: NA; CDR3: CASSDPGRPAQHF
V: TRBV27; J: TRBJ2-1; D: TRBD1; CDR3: CASSFPGQGPNEQFF
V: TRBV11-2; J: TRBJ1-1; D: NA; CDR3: CASSLQRQYTEAFF
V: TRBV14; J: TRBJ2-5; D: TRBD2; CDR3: CASSTRTSGRETQYF
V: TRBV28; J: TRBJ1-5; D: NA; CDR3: CASSNGQFNQPQHF
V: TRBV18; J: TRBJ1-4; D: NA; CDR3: CASSPQGTNEKLFF
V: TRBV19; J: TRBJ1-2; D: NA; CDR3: CASKQVGYTF
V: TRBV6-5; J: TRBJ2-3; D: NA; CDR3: CASSQTQDTQYF
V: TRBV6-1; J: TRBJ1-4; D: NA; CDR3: CASSEMPAGGQSGKLFF
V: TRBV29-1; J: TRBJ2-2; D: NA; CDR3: CSVGISGGGELFF
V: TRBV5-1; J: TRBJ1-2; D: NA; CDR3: CASSFSGNGYTF
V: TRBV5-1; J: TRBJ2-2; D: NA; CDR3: CASSLVVDTGELFF
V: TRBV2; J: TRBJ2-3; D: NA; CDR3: CASIFGQLSTDTQYF
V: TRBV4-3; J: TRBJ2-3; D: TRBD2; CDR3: CASSQGWREGEDTQYF
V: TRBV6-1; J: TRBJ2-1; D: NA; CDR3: CASSEGFGGGFYEQFF
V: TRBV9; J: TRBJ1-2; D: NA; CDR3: CASSVHPGGDNYGYTF
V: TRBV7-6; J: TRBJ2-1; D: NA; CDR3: CASSSTHPTYNEQFF
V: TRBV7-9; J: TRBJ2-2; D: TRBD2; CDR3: CASSPIAGGPGELFF
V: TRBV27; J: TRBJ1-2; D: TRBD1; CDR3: CASSLTLDRVDGYTF
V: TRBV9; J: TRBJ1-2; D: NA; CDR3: CASSVDSRAGYGYTF
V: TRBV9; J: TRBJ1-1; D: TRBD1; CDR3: CASRAGQGAMEAFF
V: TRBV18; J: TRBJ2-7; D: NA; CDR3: CASSPRGQVAYEQYF
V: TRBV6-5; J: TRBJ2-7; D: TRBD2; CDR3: CASGITSGRGHEQYF
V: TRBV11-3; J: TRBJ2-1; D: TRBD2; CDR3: CASSYSRWLAGGPGNEQFF
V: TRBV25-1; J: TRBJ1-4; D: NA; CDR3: CASSENAGNEKLFF
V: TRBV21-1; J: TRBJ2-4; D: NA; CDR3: CASSKGQGAAKNIQYF
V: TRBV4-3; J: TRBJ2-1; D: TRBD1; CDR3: CASSRDRAGGEQFF
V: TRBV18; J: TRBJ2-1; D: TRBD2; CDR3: CASSPTSGRSISEQFF
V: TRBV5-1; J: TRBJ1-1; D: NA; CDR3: CASSLGRGNTEAFF
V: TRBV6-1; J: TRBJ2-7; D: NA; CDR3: CASSGLPELSYEQYF
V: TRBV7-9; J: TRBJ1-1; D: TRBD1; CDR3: CASSADRGRIEAFF
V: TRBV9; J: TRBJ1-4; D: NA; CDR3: CASSVGRRDEKLFF
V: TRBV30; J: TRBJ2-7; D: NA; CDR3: CAWAVRSEQYF
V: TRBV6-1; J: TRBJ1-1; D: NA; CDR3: CASREFTEAFF
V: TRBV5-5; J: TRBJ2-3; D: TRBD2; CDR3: CASTYLAGAGDTQYF
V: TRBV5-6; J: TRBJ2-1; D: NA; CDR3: CASSSARLRSYNEQFF
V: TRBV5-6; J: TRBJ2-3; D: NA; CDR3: CASSLFDRLLTSTDTQYF
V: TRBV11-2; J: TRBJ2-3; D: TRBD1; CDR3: CASSSWTGRTDTQYF
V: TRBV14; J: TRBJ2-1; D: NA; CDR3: CASSQDLSGSRDEQFF
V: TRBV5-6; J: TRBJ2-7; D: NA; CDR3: CASSLAVEAYEQYF
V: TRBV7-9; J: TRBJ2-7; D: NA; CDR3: CSSSSGLYEQYF
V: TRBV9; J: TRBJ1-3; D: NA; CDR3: CASSVDGSGNTIYF
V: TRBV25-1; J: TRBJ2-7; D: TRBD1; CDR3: CAGMGTVLYEQYF
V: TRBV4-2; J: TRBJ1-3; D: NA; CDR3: CASSQDPAGSGNTIYF
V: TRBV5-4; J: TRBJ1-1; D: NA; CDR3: CASSLTGRNTEAFF
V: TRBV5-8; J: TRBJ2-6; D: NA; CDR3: CASSLGTVLSSGANVLTF
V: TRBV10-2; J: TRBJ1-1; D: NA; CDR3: CASSESRGAEAFF
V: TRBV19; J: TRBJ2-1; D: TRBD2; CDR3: CASSTGGASGRSVYNEQFF